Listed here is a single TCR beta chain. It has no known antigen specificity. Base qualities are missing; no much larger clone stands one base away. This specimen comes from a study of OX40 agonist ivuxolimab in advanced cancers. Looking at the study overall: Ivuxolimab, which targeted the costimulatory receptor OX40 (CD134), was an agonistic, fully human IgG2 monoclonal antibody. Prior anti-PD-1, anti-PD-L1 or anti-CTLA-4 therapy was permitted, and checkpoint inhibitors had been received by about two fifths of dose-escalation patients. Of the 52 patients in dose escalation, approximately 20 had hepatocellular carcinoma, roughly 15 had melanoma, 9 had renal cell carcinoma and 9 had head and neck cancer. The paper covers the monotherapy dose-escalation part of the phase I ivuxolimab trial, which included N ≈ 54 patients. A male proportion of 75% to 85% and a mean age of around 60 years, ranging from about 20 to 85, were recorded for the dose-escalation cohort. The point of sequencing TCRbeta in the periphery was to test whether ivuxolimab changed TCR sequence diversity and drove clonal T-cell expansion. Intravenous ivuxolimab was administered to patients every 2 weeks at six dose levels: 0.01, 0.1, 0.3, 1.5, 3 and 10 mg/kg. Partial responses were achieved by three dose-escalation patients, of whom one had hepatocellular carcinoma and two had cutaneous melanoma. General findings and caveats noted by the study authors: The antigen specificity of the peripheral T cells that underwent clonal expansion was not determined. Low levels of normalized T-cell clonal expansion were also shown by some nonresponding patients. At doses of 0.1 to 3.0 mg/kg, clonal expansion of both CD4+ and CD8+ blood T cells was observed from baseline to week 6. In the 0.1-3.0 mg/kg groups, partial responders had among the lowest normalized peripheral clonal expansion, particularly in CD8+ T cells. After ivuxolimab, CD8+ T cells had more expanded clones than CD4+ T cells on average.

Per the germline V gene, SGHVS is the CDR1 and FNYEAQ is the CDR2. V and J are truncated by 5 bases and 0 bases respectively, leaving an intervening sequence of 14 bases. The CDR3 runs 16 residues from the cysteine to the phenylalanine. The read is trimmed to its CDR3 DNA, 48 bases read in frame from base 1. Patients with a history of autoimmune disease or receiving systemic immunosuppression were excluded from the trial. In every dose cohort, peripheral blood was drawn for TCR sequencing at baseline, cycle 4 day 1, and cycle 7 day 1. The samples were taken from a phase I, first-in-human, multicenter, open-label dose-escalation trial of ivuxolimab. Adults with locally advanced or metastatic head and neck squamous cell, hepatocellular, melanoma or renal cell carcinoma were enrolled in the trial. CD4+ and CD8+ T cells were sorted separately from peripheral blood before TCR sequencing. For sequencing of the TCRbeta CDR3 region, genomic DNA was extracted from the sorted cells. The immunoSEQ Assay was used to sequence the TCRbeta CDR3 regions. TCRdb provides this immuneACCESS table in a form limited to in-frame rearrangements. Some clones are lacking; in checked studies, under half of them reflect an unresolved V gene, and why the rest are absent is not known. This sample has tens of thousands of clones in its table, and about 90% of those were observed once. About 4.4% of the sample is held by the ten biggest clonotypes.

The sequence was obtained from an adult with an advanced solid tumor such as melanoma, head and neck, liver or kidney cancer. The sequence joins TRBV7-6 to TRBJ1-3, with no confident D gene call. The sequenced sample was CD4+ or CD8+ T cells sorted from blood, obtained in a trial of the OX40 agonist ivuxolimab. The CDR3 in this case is CASSAPTETSGNTIYF. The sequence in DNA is TGTGCCAGCAGCGCCCCGACCGAAACCTCTGGAAACACCATATATTTT.